The entry below gives a single TCR beta chain sequence along with its context. These data belong to a study of shared clonotypes between healthy human individuals. At the level of the study: Per donor, three plates held CD4 naive cells, three held CD4 memory, two held CD8 naive and one held CD8 memory.

Assay: immunoSEQ multiplex PCR; the TCRdb copy retains only in-frame clones and omits some. The data contain 730,000 or so clones, about two thirds of them seen just once; the ten biggest clones take up approximately 1.8%. This CDR3 comprises 13 residues. CDR1 LNHDA and CDR2 SQIVND come from the germline V gene (reference sequence). Trimming stripped 4 bases from V and 7 bases from J, with 10 bases between. This TCR derives from a woman younger than 45 in good health. V is TRBV19 and J is TRBJ2-2; tentatively, D is TRBD1 (6 bases). Sequenced input: memory CD4+ T cells sorted from blood. Subset denoted: CD45RA-negative fraction. The CDR3 spells CASSTQGIGELFF. CDR3 nucleotide sequence: TGTGCCAGTAGTACTCAGGGGATCGGGGAGCTGTTTTTT.